These T cell receptor beta chains were read from a single sample in a study of T cells of healthy individuals. Using its own MiXCR run on the 5' RACE reads, TCRdb lists one record per CDR3 protein. The table includes around 83,000 distinct CDR3 sequences, 5% detected once. The receptors originated from a female donor in good health. CDR3s include the opening cysteine and the closing phenylalanine or tryptophan. A D gene is named only where the DNA matches it firmly. Only part of the rows carry a size: once, few, many, or a class if the clone is expanded.

CDR3 protein	CDR3 DNA	D gene	clone size	J gene	V gene
CASSSEGNTIYF	TGTGCCAGCAGTTCCGAAGGGAACACCATATATTTT	-	-	TRBJ1-3	TRBV28
CASSQERSGGTEQFF	TGTGCCAGCAGCCAAGAAAGGTCCGGGGGGACTGAGCAGTTCTTC	TRBD2	-	TRBJ2-1	TRBV3-1
CASSSRTPSTDTQYF	TGTGCCAGCAGCTCGCGGACACCTAGCACAGATACGCAGTATTTT	-	-	TRBJ2-3	TRBV5-6
CASSSGPLEQYF	TGTGCCAGCAGTTCGGGACCTCTCGAGCAGTACTTC	-	many	TRBJ2-7	TRBV27
CSASPVDNEKLFF	TGCAGTGCTAGTCCGGTGGATAATGAAAAACTGTTTTTT	-	few	TRBJ1-4	TRBV20-1
CASSLGQGINRNEQFF	TGTGCCAGCAGCTTAGGACAGGGGATTAATAGGAATGAGCAGTTCTTC	TRBD1	many	TRBJ2-1	TRBV7-2
CSVGRHNQPQHF	TGCAGCGTTGGGCGGCACAATCAGCCCCAGCATTTT	-	-	TRBJ1-5	TRBV29-1
CASSWTEATNEKLFF	TGCGCCAGCAGCTGGACAGAAGCAACTAATGAAAAACTGTTTTTT	-	many	TRBJ1-4	TRBV4-1
CASSLEPDKSYEQYF	TGCGCCAGCAGTTTGGAACCCGACAAGTCCTACGAGCAGTACTTC	-	many	TRBJ2-7	TRBV5-1
CASSFRTGQAFF	TGTGCCAGCAGTTTTCGGACAGGGCAGGCTTTCTTT	TRBD1	-	TRBJ1-1	TRBV28